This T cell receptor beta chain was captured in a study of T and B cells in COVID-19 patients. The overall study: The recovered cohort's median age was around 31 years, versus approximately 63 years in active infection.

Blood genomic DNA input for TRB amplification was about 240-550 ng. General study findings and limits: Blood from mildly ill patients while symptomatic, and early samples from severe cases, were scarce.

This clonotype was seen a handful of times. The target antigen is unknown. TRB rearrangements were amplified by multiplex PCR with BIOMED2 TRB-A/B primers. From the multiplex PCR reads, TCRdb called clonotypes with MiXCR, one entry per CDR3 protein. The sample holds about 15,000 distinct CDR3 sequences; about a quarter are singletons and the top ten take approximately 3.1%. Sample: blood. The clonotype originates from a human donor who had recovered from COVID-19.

CDR3 in DNA: TGTGCCAGCAGTTACTCCAGTTCCCCCAATCAGCCCCAGCATTTT. Protein sequence: CASSYSSSPNQPQHF. The chain has TRBV6-5 and TRBJ1-5; no definite D call. Germline V gene lookup returns CDR1 MNHEY and CDR2 SVGAGI. The CDR3 length is 15 residues. V lost 0 bases and J lost 3, with 9 bases in between.